The 16 T cell receptor beta chains below come from one sample, sequenced in a study of identical twins. TCRdb independently ran MiXCR on the 5' RACE reads; one entry per CDR3 protein. The sample lists about 720,000 distinct CDR3 sequences; over 15% were seen once. A further study also used this sample, focusing on T cells expressing NK-cell markers.

Sequenced material: PBMCs. These receptors all come from a woman in her late teens or twenties in good health.

The sample holds a few counts of this clonotype. The chain employs TRBV5-1 and TRBJ2-3; 8 nucleotides match TRBD1. Germline assignment: CDR1 SGHRS and CDR2 YFSETQ. The ends lost 3 bases at V and 4 bases at J; junction bases unmatched: 10. The CDR3 sequence is 16 residues long. As DNA, the CDR3 is TGCGCCAGCAGCTCTGGCCCGGACAGGGCATCAGATACGCAGTATTTT. Its protein product is CASSSGPDRASDTQYF.

This clonotype has only a few counts. The chain combines TRBV20-1 with TRBJ2-1, with D possibly matching TRBD1 (6 bases). The V and J ends lost 6 bases and 4 bases respectively, with 16 bases between them. This CDR3 spans 14 amino acids. CDR1 DFQATT and CDR2 SNEGSKA come from the germline V gene (reference sequence). DNA of the CDR3: TGCAGTGCCAGCGACAGGTTGACGTACAATGAGCAGTTCTTC. Translated, it gives CSASDRLTYNEQFF.

The sample holds a few counts of this clonotype. The V and J genes are TRBV5-6 and TRBJ2-3; TRBD2 agrees at 7 bases. The CDR3 length is 14 residues. Germline CDR1 is SGHDT and CDR2 is YYEEEE. The ends lost 6 bases at V and 0 bases at J; junction bases unmatched: 4. The CDR3 reads CASKGAGSTDTQYF. The CDR3, as DNA: TGTGCCAGCAAGGGAGCGGGGAGCACAGATACGCAGTATTTT.

This clonotype was observed a few times. This chain's CDR3 is CASRGNDVGELFF. The CDR3 DNA is TGTGCCAGCAGGGGGAATGATGTCGGGGAGCTGTTTTTT. J is TRBJ2-2 and V is TRBV6-1, with D unclear. CDR1 is MNHNS, CDR2 SASEGT, per germline. The CDR3 is made up of 13 amino acids. V lost 6 bases, J lost 7 bases, and 12 bases lay in between.

This clonotype has just a few counts. V and J are TRBV20-1 and TRBJ1-1, with D perhaps matching TRBD1 (5 bases). V lost 6 bases to trimming and J lost 8 bases, with 13 bases between them. Germline lookup yields CDR1 DFQATT and CDR2 SNEGSKA (reference sequence). The CDR3 covers 11 residues. CDR3: CSALGDGEAFF. The CDR3 DNA follows: TGCAGTGCGTTGGGGGACGGGGAAGCTTTCTTT.

This clonotype has more than one count but fewer than ten. The chain recombines TRBV20-1 with TRBJ1-2, with D perhaps matching TRBD1 (5 bases). Looked up from germline, CDR1 is DFQATT and CDR2 is SNEGSKA (reference sequence). CDR3 size: 14 residues. V was cut by 0 bases and J by 10 bases, with 18 bases left in between. The CDR3 nucleotides read TGCAGTGCTAGAGATCCTCACGTGGGGGTAGACTACACCTTC. Its protein product is CSARDPHVGVDYTF.

This clonotype is a singleton in its sample. This chain uses TRBV10-3 with TRBJ1-1; TRBD1 agrees at 7 bases. V lost 2 bases and J lost 0; bases outside the gene matches: 12. CDR1 and CDR2 from the germline V gene are ENHRY and SYGVKD. The CDR3 runs to 18 residues. The CDR3 loop reads CAISEILSVRGLNTEAFF. The CDR3 coding sequence is TGTGCCATCAGTGAGATACTATCGGTGAGGGGGCTGAACACTGAAGCTTTCTTT.

This chain connects TRBV12-3 or TRBV12-4 to TRBJ2-3; D is perhaps TRBD1 (5 bases). V was pared by 6 bases and J by 5 bases, with 9 bases between. The CDR3 covers 12 residues. CDR3 amino acids: CASRPQGDTQYF. CDR3 DNA: TGTGCCAGCAGACCCCAGGGAGATACGCAGTATTTT.

This clonotype showed up just a few times. The chain uses TRBV5-5 and TRBJ2-7; D is unclear. Looked up from germline, CDR1 is SGHKS and CDR2 is YYEKEE (reference sequence). Trimming cost V 4 bases and J 1 base, with 9 bases left between them. The CDR3 is 13 amino acids. The CDR3 DNA sequence: TGTGCCAGCAGCCGGACGGATTCCTACGAGCAGTACTTC. This gives the protein CASSRTDSYEQYF.

There are a few counts of this clonotype. This sequence joins TRBV12-3 or TRBV12-4 and TRBJ2-3; D gene uncertain. V was shortened by 1 base and J by 9 bases, with 14 bases between the two germline ends. This CDR3 has 14 amino acids. The CDR3 DNA sequence: TGTGCCAGCAGTTTAGACGGCATCGGGTTGACGCAGTATTTT. Protein product: CASSLDGIGLTQYF.

The rearrangement uses TRBV12-3 or TRBV12-4 and TRBJ2-2; no clear D gene. The V gene lost 5 bases and the J gene lost 5 bases, with 9 bases spanning the gap. CDR3 length: 13 residues. The CDR3 nucleotides are TGTGCCAGCAGTCCTTCTTCTACCGGGGAGCTGTTTTTT. It translates to CASSPSSTGELFF.

This chain joins TRBV5-1 and TRBJ1-3; D gene uncertain. V was clipped by 0 bases and J by 1 base, with 5 bases between them. CDR3 size: 14 residues. CDR1 is SGHRS, CDR2 YFSETQ, per germline. CDR3 protein: CASSLEVSGNTIYF. The CDR3 DNA is TGCGCCAGCAGCTTGGAAGTATCTGGAAACACCATATATTTT.

V gene TRBV29-1 combines with J gene TRBJ2-2; D call uncertain. The CDR3 is made up of 15 amino acids. CDR1 is SQVTM, CDR2 ANQGSEA, per germline. V lost 1 base, J lost 4 bases, and 13 bases lay in between. CDR3 sequence reads: CSVEVSDGGTGELFF. As DNA, the CDR3 is TGCAGCGTTGAAGTCAGTGACGGTGGCACCGGGGAGCTGTTTTTT.

This chain links TRBV7-9 with TRBJ2-3; 8 bases agree with TRBD2. This CDR3 is built from 16 residues. Germline-derived CDR1 and CDR2 are SEHNR and FQNEAQ (reference sequence). V shed 1 base, J shed 6 bases, and the junction held 9 bases outside the gene matches. CDR3 residues: CASSLGAGLDSDTQYF. For the CDR3, the DNA is TGTGCCAGCAGCTTAGGGGCGGGACTAGACTCCGATACGCAGTATTTT.

The J gene is TRBJ2-7, the V gene TRBV10-1; no clear D. The CDR3 has 13 residues. CDR1 and CDR2 from the germline V gene are WNHNN and SYGVQD (reference sequence). Trimming took 3 bases from V and 4 from J, leaving 10 bases between them. This CDR3 is CASSESFLYEQYF. As DNA, the CDR3 is TGCGCCAGCAGTGAATCCTTCCTATACGAGCAGTACTTC.

The rearrangement uses TRBV20-1 and TRBJ2-7, with D tentatively TRBD1 or TRBD2 (6 bases each). V was trimmed by 6 bases and J by 7 bases, leaving 19 bases between them. This CDR3 comprises 13 residues. The germline V gene has CDR1 DFQATT and CDR2 SNEGSKA (reference sequence). In nucleotides, the CDR3 is TGCAGTGCCCCGAGGACAGATCGGGAGGAGCAGTACTTC. Translation: CSAPRTDREEQYF.